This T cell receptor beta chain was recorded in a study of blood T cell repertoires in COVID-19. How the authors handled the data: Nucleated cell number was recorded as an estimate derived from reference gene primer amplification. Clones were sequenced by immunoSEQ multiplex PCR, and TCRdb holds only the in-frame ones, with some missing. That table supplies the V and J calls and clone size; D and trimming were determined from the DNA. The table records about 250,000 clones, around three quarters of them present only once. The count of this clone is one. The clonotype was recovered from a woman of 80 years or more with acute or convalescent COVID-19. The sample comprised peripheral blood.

The CDR3 region has the DNA TGTGCCAGCAGCCAAGAGGGACAGGTGAACACCGGGGAGCTGTTTTTT. Translating gives CASSQEGQVNTGELFF. The chain employs TRBV3-1 (or the pseudogene TRBV3-2) and TRBJ2-2, with 8 bases fitting TRBD1. Germline loops: CDR1 LGHDT, CDR2 YNNKEL (reference sequence). The trim removed 0 bases at V and 1 base at J, leaving 1 base unmatched. The CDR3 has 16 amino acids.